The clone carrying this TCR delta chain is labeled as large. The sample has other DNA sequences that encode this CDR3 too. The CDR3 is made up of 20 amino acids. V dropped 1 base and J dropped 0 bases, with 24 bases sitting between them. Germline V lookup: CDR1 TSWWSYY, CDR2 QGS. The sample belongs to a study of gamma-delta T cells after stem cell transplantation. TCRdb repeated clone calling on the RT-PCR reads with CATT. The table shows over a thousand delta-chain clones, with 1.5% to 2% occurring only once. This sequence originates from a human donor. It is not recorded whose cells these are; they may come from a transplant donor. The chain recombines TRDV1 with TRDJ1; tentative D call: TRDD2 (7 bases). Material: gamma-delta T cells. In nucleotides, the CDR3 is TGTGCTCTTGGGGAACCTGAGGCCTTCCTGCGGACTGGGTACACCGATAAACTCATCTTT. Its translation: CALGEPEAFLRTGYTDKLIF.